In its sample, the clone carrying this T cell receptor beta chain was seen a few times. The data belong to a study of blood T cell repertoires in COVID-19. Study information: The study drew acute and convalescent COVID-19 samples from the United States, Italy and Spain.

Source study methods: Reference gene primer amplification gave nucleated cell count estimates. Measured with immunoSEQ multiplex PCR; TCRdb has only the in-frame clones, and not every one. Clone size and V and J calls were adopted from that table, with D and trimming inferred from the DNA. The sample yields fewer than 350,000 clones, 81% seen once. With 5 bases clipped from V and 2 bases from J, the junction kept 6 bases outside the gene matches. Germline CDR1 SGHTA, CDR2 FQGTGA. The CDR3 is 15 amino acids. The genes are TRBV7-3 and TRBJ2-1, with 7 bases matching TRBD2. The sequenced sample consisted of peripheral blood. This TCR derives from a woman aged 60 to 75 with active or convalescent COVID-19. The CDR3 nucleotides read TGTGCCAGCAGCCTCCAGAGCGGGGCCTACAATGAGCAGTTCTTC. Its translation is CASSLQSGAYNEQFF.